Below are 24 T cell receptor beta chains sequenced from a single sample in a study of memory CD4+ T cells and cytomegalovirus serostatus. The sort gate was single viable CD3+CD4+CD8-CD45RO+ cells for memory CD4+ T cells. Data came from immunoSEQ multiplex PCR; TCRdb stores just in-frame clones and leaves some out. The table includes some 56,000 clones, about 80% detected once. The sequencing input was memory CD4+ T cells from blood. The origin of the receptors is an adult in good health and CMV-seronegative.

The chain links TRBV4-1 to TRBJ2-2, with a weak D call TRBD1 (5 bases). The CDR3 runs 16 residues. Germline values: CDR1 MGHRA, CDR2 YSYEKL. Between the trimmed V and J ends, which lost 3 bases and 0 bases, there was a span of 11 bases. This chain's CDR3 is CASSQDGRANTGELFF. The CDR3 region has the DNA TGCGCCAGCAGCCAGGACGGCAGGGCGAACACCGGGGAGCTGTTTTTT.

The V gene is TRBV10-3, the J gene TRBJ2-7; D tentatively fits TRBD1 or TRBD2 (5 bases each). The CDR3 length is 12 residues. V was cut by 6 bases and J by 5 bases, with 11 bases left in between. Germline loops: CDR1 ENHRY, CDR2 SYGVKD. CDR3 nucleotide sequence: TGTGCCATCAGGGGGACGGGTGACGAGCAGTACTTC. It translates to CAIRGTGDEQYF.

The genes are TRBV23-1 and TRBJ1-2; D gene uncertain. TRBV23-1 carries the ORF label, with uncertain function. Trimming stripped 3 bases from V and 0 bases from J, with 23 bases between. The CDR3 contains 19 residues. For the CDR3, the DNA is TGCGCCAGCAGTCATATCTTATGTGTTCGGCAGGCAGCTAACTATGGCTACACCTTC. Its translation: CASSHILCVRQAANYGYTF.

V gene TRBV2 combines with J gene TRBJ2-1; D is perhaps TRBD2 (5 bases). Deletions cut 8 bases from V and 5 bases from J, with 16 bases between. There are 14 residues in the CDR3. Germline V gene sequence: CDR1 SNHLY, CDR2 FYNNEI. CDR3 residues: CASGGIQFHNEQFF. In DNA, the CDR3 is TGTGCCAGCGGAGGAATACAGTTTCACAATGAGCAGTTCTTC.

This clone was seen a handful of times. V and J are TRBV5-1 and TRBJ2-3, with TRBD2 matching over 10 bases. CDR3 length equals 16 residues. V trimming: 7 bases; J trimming: 1 base; junction bases outside the gene matches: 9. Germline V CDR1 and CDR2: SGHRS, YFSETQ. This chain's CDR3 is CASANTGTSGTDTQYF. The CDR3 nucleotides read TGCGCCAGCGCAAACACGGGGACTAGCGGCACAGATACGCAGTATTTT.

This chain connects TRBV9 to TRBJ2-3; tentatively, D is TRBD2 (6 bases). Germline V lookup: CDR1 SGDLS, CDR2 YYNGEE. V lost 3 bases to trimming and J lost 3 bases, with 8 bases between them. The CDR3 is 13 residues long. The CDR3 region is CASSAGVTDTQYF. As DNA, the CDR3 is TGTGCCAGCAGCGCGGGGGTGACAGATACGCAGTATTTT.

The chain uses TRBV28 and TRBJ1-1, with 7 bases matching TRBD1. The ends lost 4 bases at V and 4 bases at J; junction bases unmatched: 9. CDR1 and CDR2 (germline): MDHEN, SYDVKM. This CDR3 is built from 15 residues. Here the CDR3 DNA reads TGTGCCAGCAGTTATCGGGACAGCGGCATCACTGAAGCTTTCTTT. It specifies CASSYRDSGITEAFF.

The chain joins TRBV5-6 to TRBJ2-2; no clear D. Germline CDR1 reads SGHDT; CDR2 reads YYEEEE. The V end was cut by 2 bases, the J end by 7 bases, with 6 bases between. The CDR3 is 12 amino acids. In DNA, the CDR3 is TGTGCCAGCAGCTTCCACAGCGGGGAGCTGTTTTTT. It encodes CASSFHSGELFF.

J is TRBJ1-4 and V is TRBV9, with 9 nucleotides matching TRBD1. Germline CDR1 is SGDLS and CDR2 is YYNGEE. The CDR3 totals 17 residues. J was trimmed by 8 bases and V by 3 bases; bases with no gene match: 14. CDR3 DNA: TGTGCCAGCAGCGCCTCAACGGGACAGGGATGGGAGGAAAAACTGTTTTTT. This translates into CASSASTGQGWEEKLFF.

This clone has more than one count but fewer than ten. CDR3 nucleotides: TGTGCCAGCAGTATGACCGTGAACACTGAAGCTTTCTTT. Its translation is CASSMTVNTEAFF. The rearrangement links TRBV6-6 to TRBJ1-1; D is unclear. Looked up from germline, CDR1 is MNHNY and CDR2 is SVGAGI (reference sequence). The CDR3 loop spans 13 amino acids. V was trimmed by 5 bases and J by 0 bases, leaving 7 bases between them.

J is TRBJ1-1 and V is TRBV10-3; 8 bases are shared with TRBD1. Germline V gene data show CDR1 as ENHRY and CDR2 as SYGVKD. The CDR3 is 15 residues long. The junction had 9 bases not matched to a gene; V was cut back by 7 bases and J by 2 bases. For the CDR3, the DNA is TGTGCCATCACTCGAGAGCCAGGGGGCAACACTGAAGCTTTCTTT. Translated: CAITREPGGNTEAFF.

The V and J genes are TRBV19 and TRBJ1-6; perhaps TRBD1 as D (5 bases). This CDR3 spans 11 amino acids. With 11 bases removed from V and 14 bases from J, the gap between germline ends came to 16 bases. Germline V gives CDR1 LNHDA, CDR2 SQIVND (reference sequence). CDR3 sequence: CASWDHRALHF. The CDR3 bases are TGTGCCTCCTGGGACCATAGGGCCCTCCACTTT.

This clone is a singleton in its sample. At the DNA level, this CDR3 is encoded by other sequences in the same sample as well. V gene TRBV5-1 combines with J gene TRBJ1-4, with D hard to call. V lost 0 bases, J lost 5 bases, and 11 bases lay in between. CDR1 is SGHRS and CDR2 is YFSETQ in the germline V gene. This CDR3 spans 15 amino acids. In nucleotides, the CDR3 is TGCGCCAGCAGCTTGGAAGGCAGAGAAAATGAAAAACTGTTTTTT. It specifies CASSLEGRENEKLFF.

The chain carries TRBV4-2 and TRBJ2-1, with 12 bases aligning to TRBD2. CDR3 length: 16 residues. The trim removed 2 bases at V and 6 bases at J, leaving 5 bases unmatched. The germline gives CDR1 LGHNA, CDR2 YNFKEQ. The DNA for the CDR3 is TGTGCCAGCAGCCAATTACTAGCGGGGGGTTCCAATGAGCAGTTCTTC. Translation: CASSQLLAGGSNEQFF.

V usage is TRBV28 and J usage is TRBJ1-2; 8 positions match TRBD1. CDR3 size: 13 residues. The J segment lost 6 bases and the V segment lost 5 bases, leaving 5 bases of the junction unmatched. Germline values: CDR1 MDHEN, CDR2 SYDVKM. CDR3 bases: TGTGCCAGCAGTACGGGACAGGTCAATGGCTACACCTTC. This codes for CASSTGQVNGYTF.

This clone was detected a few times. This chain connects TRBV4-2 to TRBJ2-2; 9 bases line up with TRBD2. V lost 0 bases and J lost 5; bases outside the gene matches: 1. Germline CDR1 is LGHNA and CDR2 is YNFKEQ. CDR3 length equals 15 residues. CDR3 in DNA: TGTGCCAGCAGCCAAGATGCGGGGGGGACCGGGGAGCTGTTTTTT. Residues: CASSQDAGGTGELFF.

This chain joins TRBV18 and TRBJ1-1; D is perhaps TRBD1 (5 bases). Germline lookup yields CDR1 KGHSH and CDR2 LQKENI. The CDR3 loop spans 14 amino acids. The V and J ends lost 2 bases and 13 bases respectively, with 20 bases between them. CDR3 bases: TGTGCCAGCTCACCATTCGGGACCGAGGAAAGGGTTTTCTTT. Protein product: CASSPFGTEERVFF.

The table lists this clone with a few counts. The V gene is TRBV4-2, the J gene TRBJ1-4, with 7 bases fitting TRBD1. This CDR3 contains 17 residues. V dropped 1 base and J dropped 8; count of bases not matched to a gene: 13. Germline CDR1 and CDR2: LGHNA and YNFKEQ. CDR3 residues: CASSQVSIGQALEKLFF. The CDR3 coding sequence is TGTGCCAGCAGCCAAGTTAGTATAGGACAGGCCTTAGAAAAACTGTTTTTT.

This clone was seen a single time. V and J are TRBV11-2 and TRBJ1-6; D not resolved. Germline CDR1 is SGHAT and CDR2 is FQNNGV. This CDR3 is built from 17 residues. V lost 2 bases to trimming and J lost 8 bases, with 19 bases between them. CDR3 amino acids: CASSLLSGRSRDSPLHF. DNA for the CDR3: TGTGCCAGCAGCTTACTCTCGGGCCGATCAAGGGATTCACCCCTCCACTTT.

V and J are TRBV19 and TRBJ2-7; D possibly corresponds to TRBD1 (5 bases). With 4 bases removed from V and 3 bases from J, the gap between germline ends came to 16 bases. This CDR3 comprises 15 residues. In germline, CDR1 is LNHDA, CDR2 SQIVND (reference sequence). The CDR3: CASSTPGKRLYEQYF. CDR3 nucleotides: TGTGCCAGTAGTACCCCAGGGAAGAGGCTCTACGAGCAGTACTTC.

The rearrangement links TRBV2 to TRBJ1-5; weak D call: TRBD1 (5 bases). With 5 bases removed from V and 4 bases from J, the gap between germline ends came to 18 bases. Germline V gene sequence: CDR1 SNHLY, CDR2 FYNNEI. The CDR3 contains 16 residues. CDR3 in DNA: TGTGCCAGCAGTCCGGCGCAGGGTGTCGGTAATCAGCCCCAGCATTTT. This translates into CASSPAQGVGNQPQHF.

The chain couples TRBV11-2 to TRBJ2-1, with D maybe TRBD2 (6 bases). Germline-derived CDR1 and CDR2 are SGHAT and FQNNGV. The CDR3 loop spans 13 amino acids. V lost 5 bases and J lost 7, with 12 bases in between. The CDR3 reads CASSRRGWNEQFF. As DNA, the CDR3 is TGTGCCAGCAGCCGACGGGGGTGGAATGAGCAGTTCTTC.

The genes are TRBV28 and TRBJ2-7; perhaps TRBD1 as D (5 bases). This CDR3 has 11 amino acids. The V end lost 5 bases, the J end lost 6 bases, and 8 bases lay between the germline ends. Germline CDR1 MDHEN, CDR2 SYDVKM. The DNA for the CDR3 is TGTGCCAGCAGTCCTCAGGGCGAGCAGTACTTC. Its protein product is CASSPQGEQYF.

The V call is TRBV19, the J call TRBJ1-5; D gene ambiguous. From germline, CDR1 is LNHDA and CDR2 SQIVND (reference sequence). The CDR3 contains 16 residues. V gave up 3 bases and J gave up 1 base, with 13 bases separating them. CDR3 residues: CASSMATSGSNQPQHF. The CDR3 DNA sequence: TGTGCCAGTAGTATGGCTACGAGCGGAAGCAATCAGCCCCAGCATTTT.